This T cell receptor (beta chain) was profiled in a study of T cells expressing NK-cell markers. Study summary: Sorted CD3+CD56-NKG2C+, CD3+CD56+NKG2C- and CD3+CD56+NKG2C+ T cells were the source of the TCR beta repertoires. Findings and limits, study-wide: The CD3+CD56-NKG2C+ fraction of several donors was likewise dominated by these clonotypes.

Comments on this clonotype: Antigen specificity is unknown.

The authors generated TCR beta cDNA through 5'RACE template switching with UMIs. For each CDR3 protein, TCRdb gives one entry from its re-call of the 5' RACE reads, without DNA. The record lists about 150,000 distinct CDR3 sequences, of which the ten most abundant hold roughly 21%. Germline values: CDR1 SGHAT, CDR2 FQNNGV. This CDR3 is 15 amino acids long. The chain has TRBV11-2 and TRBJ1-3. Sequencing input: blood T cells: a sorted CD56 or NKG2C T cell subset, CD4+ or CD8+ T cells, or bulk PBMC T cells (not recorded which). The receptor comes from a man aged 18-70 years in good health. CDR3: CASSPGRVGGNTIYF.